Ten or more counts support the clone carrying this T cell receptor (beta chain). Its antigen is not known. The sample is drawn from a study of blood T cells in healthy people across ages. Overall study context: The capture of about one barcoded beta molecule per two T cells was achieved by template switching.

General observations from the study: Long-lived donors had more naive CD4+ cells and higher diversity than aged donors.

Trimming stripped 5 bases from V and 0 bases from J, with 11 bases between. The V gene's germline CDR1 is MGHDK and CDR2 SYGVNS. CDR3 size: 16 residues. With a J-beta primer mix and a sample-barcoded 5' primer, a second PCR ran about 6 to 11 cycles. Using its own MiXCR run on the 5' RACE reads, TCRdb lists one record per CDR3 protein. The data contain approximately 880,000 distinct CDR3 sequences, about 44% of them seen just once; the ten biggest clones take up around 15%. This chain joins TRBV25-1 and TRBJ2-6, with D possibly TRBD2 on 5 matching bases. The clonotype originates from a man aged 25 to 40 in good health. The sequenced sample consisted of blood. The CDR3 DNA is TGTGCCAGCAGTATCTCCGGGAACTCTGGGGCCAACGTCCTGACTTTC. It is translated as CASSISGNSGANVLTF.